One and the same sample provided the 2 T cell receptor beta chains below, sequenced in a study of identical twins. TCRdb independently ran MiXCR on the 5' RACE reads; one entry per CDR3 protein. The table shows about 190,000 distinct CDR3 sequences, with roughly 15% occurring only once. These same records also appear under a second study, on T cells expressing NK-cell markers.

Sequenced material: CD8+ T cells sorted from blood. All receptors derive from a woman in her late teens or twenties in good health.

The chain recombines TRBV7-8 with TRBJ1-5; unclear D gene. The germline CDR1 and CDR2 sequences are SGHVS and FQNEAQ. V gave up 7 bases and J gave up 7 bases, with 11 bases separating them. There are 12 residues in the CDR3. The CDR3 DNA reads TGTGCCAGCAACTCCGGAGGGCAGCCCCAGCATTTT. Translated: CASNSGGQPQHF.

This CDR3 reads CASSLSGTTNEKLFF. CDR3 nucleotides: TGCGCCAGCAGCTTAAGTGGAACAACTAATGAAAAACTGTTTTTT. The chain couples TRBV5-1 to TRBJ1-4, with D unclear. V was trimmed by 2 bases and J by 0 bases, leaving 8 bases between them. The CDR3 has 15 amino acids. From germline, CDR1 is SGHRS and CDR2 YFSETQ.